Listed here are 5 T cell receptor beta chains from one sample, sequenced in a study of metastatic and nonmetastatic thyroid tumors. Through MiXCR, TCRdb re-clonotyped the PCR reads. This table has about 15,000 clones, roughly 4% appearing once. Ahead of thyroid surgery, no patient had received treatment of any kind. The sample was tumor tissue. These receptors all come from a female donor with papillary thyroid cancer or a benign thyroid nodule (not recorded which). Some clones in this sample may be carry-over from other donors' samples.

This clone was counted a few times. V gene TRBV19 combines with J gene TRBJ1-1, with TRBD1 matching 9 bases. V lost 5 bases to trimming and J lost 7 bases; unmatched junction nucleotides: 2. The CDR3 runs to 12 residues. CDR1 and CDR2 (germline): LNHDA, SQIVND (reference sequence). This CDR3 is CASSHRGLEAFF. The DNA for the CDR3 is TGTGCCAGTAGTCACAGGGGGCTTGAAGCTTTCTTT. Variable domain in full (rest from reference TRBV19 and TRBJ1-1): DGGITQSPKYLFRKEGQNVTLSCEQNLNHDAMYWYRQDPGQGLRLIYYSQIVNDFQKGDIAEGYSVSREKKESFPLTVTSAQKNPTAFYLCASSHRGLEAFFGQGTRLTVV.

This clone was observed many times. The V call is TRBV20-1, the J call TRBJ1-1; D is perhaps TRBD1 (5 bases). Germline CDR1 DFQATT, CDR2 SNEGSKA (reference sequence). The CDR3 has 14 residues. The ends were cut back, 6 bases at V and 4 bases at J, with 18 bases in the middle. The chain's CDR3 is CSAPAGASGTEAFF. The CDR3 region has the DNA TGCAGTGCCCCCGCCGGGGCCTCCGGCACTGAAGCTTTCTTT.

V usage is TRBV4-3 and J usage is TRBJ2-1; D tentatively fits TRBD1 or TRBD2 (5 bases each). The germline V and J ends were trimmed by 0 bases and 13 bases, with 19 bases remaining between them. The CDR3 contains 15 residues. Germline loops: CDR1 LGHNA, CDR2 YSLEER. The CDR3 DNA follows: TGCGCCAGCAGCCAAGATTCAGGGAGAAGCCGGGTACAGTTCTTC. Translation gives CASSQDSGRSRVQFF.

This clone has only a few counts. The rearrangement joins TRBV5-1 to TRBJ2-1; TRBD1 agrees at 8 bases. The germline V gene encodes CDR1 SGHRS and CDR2 YFSETQ. The CDR3 runs 15 residues. V gave up 4 bases and J gave up 4 bases; unmatched junction bases: 7. In DNA form, the CDR3 reads TGCGCCAGCAGCCATGACAGGGGACGATACAATGAGCAGTTCTTC. Translating it yields CASSHDRGRYNEQFF. Combining the CDR3 with reference TRBV5-1 and TRBJ2-1 gives the whole variable domain KAGVTQTPRYLIKTRGQQVTLSCSPISGHRSVSWYQQTPGQGLQFLFEYFSETQRNKGNFPGRFSGRQFSNSRSEMNVSTLELGDSALYLCASSHDRGRYNEQFFGPGTRLTVL.

This chain uses TRBV6-1 with TRBJ1-4, with D possibly being TRBD1 (5 bases). In germline, CDR1 is MNHNS, CDR2 SASEGT. The CDR3 runs 17 residues. Trimming left V 3 bases short and J 0 bases short, with 14 bases between. The CDR3: CASSDKERGATNEKLFF. The CDR3, as DNA: TGTGCCAGCAGTGATAAAGAGAGGGGCGCAACTAATGAAAAACTGTTTTTT.